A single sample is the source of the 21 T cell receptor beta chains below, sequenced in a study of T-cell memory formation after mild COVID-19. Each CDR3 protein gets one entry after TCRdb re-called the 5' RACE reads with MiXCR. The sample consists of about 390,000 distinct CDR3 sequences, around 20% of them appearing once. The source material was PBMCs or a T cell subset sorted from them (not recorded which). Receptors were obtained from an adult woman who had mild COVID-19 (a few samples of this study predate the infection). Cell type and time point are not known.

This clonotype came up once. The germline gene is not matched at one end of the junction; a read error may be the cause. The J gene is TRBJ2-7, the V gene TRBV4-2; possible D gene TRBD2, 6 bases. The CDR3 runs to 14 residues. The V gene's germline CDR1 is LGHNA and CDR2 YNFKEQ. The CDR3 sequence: CASSELASSYEHYF. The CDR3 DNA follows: TGTGCCAGCAGCGAACTAGCTAGCTCCTACGAGCATTACTTC.

The CDR3 nucleotides read TGTGCCAGCAGCTTAGGGTACCAAGGGGAGAATGAGCAGTTCTTC. Its translation: CASSLGYQGENEQFF. The genes are TRBV7-9 and TRBJ2-1, with D perhaps matching TRBD1 or TRBD2 (5 bases each). Trimming shortened V by 1 base and J by 7 bases, and 14 bases separated the two germline ends. Germline lookup yields CDR1 SEHNR and CDR2 FQNEAQ (reference sequence). This CDR3 is 15 amino acids long.

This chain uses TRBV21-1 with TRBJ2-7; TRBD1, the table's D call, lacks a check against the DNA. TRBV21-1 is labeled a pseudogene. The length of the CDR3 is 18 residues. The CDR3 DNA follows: TGTGCCAGCAGCAAAGGGGGGGCCCGGGACAGGAGTACCTACGAGCAGTACTTC. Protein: CASSKGGARDRSTYEQYF.

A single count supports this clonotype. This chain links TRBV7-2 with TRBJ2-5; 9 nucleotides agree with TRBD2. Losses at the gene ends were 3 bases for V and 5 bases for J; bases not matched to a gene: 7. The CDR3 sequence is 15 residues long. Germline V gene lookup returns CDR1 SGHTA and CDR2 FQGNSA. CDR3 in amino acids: CASSFISGSGETQYF. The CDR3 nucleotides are TGTGCCAGCAGCTTTATTAGCGGGAGCGGGGAGACCCAGTACTTC.

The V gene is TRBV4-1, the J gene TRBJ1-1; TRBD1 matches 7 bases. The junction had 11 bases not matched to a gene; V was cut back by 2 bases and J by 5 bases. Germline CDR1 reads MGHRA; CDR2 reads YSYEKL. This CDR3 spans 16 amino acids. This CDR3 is CASSQPLQGSRTEAFF. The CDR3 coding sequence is TGCGCCAGCAGCCAACCTTTACAGGGGTCCCGGACTGAAGCTTTCTTT.

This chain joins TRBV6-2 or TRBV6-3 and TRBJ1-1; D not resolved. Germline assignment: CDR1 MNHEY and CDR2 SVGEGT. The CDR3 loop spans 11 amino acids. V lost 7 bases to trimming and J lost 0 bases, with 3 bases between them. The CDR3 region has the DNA TGTGCCAGCATTCTGAACACTGAAGCTTTCTTT. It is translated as CASILNTEAFF.

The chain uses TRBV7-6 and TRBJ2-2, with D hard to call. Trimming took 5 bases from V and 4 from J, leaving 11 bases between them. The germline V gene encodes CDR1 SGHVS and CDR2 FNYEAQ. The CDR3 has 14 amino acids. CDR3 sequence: CASSHAASTGELFF. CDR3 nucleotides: TGTGCCAGCAGCCACGCGGCGAGCACCGGGGAGCTGTTTTTT.

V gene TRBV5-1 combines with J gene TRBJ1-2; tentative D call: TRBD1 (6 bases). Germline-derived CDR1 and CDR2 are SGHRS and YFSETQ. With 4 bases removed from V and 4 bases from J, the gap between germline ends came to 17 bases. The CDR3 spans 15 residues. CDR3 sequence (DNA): TGCGCCAGCAGCCTACGACAGGATAGGGGCTATGGCTACACCTTC. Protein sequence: CASSLRQDRGYGYTF.

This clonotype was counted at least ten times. DNA for the CDR3: TGTGCTAGTGGTATTGATGGGACTAGCGGAGAGTACTACAATGAGCAGTTCTTC. Encoded protein: CASGIDGTSGEYYNEQFF. This sequence joins TRBV12-5 and TRBJ2-1; TRBD2 matches at 11 bases. V lost 5 bases, J lost 3 bases, and 12 bases stayed unmatched. Germline CDR1 reads LGHNT; CDR2 reads FRNRAP. The CDR3 sequence is 18 residues long.

As DNA, the CDR3 is TGTGCCAGCAGCCAAGGACTGTACTATGGCTACACCTTC. Protein sequence: CASSQGLYYGYTF. The rearrangement links TRBV14 to TRBJ1-2; no reliable D call. CDR1 and CDR2 (germline): SGHDN, FVKESK. The V and J ends lost 1 base and 3 bases respectively, with 6 bases between them. There are 13 residues in the CDR3.

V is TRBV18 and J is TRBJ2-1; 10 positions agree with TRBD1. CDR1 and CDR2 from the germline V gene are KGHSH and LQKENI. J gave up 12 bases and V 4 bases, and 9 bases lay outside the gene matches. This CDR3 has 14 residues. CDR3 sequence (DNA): TGTGCCAGCTCACAGGGACAGGGGAGAAACGGGCAGTTCTTC. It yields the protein CASSQGQGRNGQFF.

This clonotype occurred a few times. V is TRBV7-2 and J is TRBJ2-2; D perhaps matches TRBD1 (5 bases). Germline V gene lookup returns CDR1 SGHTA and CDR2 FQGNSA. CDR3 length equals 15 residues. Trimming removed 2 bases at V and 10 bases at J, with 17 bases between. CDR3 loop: CASSLTVLGLTELFF. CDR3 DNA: TGTGCCAGCAGCTTAACGGTGCTGGGGCTAACGGAGCTGTTTTTT.

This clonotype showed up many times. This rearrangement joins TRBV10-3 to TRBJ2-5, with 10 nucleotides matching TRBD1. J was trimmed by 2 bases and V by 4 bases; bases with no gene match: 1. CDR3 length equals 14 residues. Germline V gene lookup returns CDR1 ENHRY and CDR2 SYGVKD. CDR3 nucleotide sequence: TGTGCCATCAGTGGGACAGGGGGGCAAGAGACCCAGTACTTC. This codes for CAISGTGGQETQYF.

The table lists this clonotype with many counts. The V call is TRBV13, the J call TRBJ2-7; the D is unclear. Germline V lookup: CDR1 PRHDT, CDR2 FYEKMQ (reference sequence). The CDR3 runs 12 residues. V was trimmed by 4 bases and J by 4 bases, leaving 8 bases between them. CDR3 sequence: CASSSGPYEQYF. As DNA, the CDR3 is TGTGCCAGCAGCTCCGGCCCATACGAGCAGTACTTC.

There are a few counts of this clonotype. Here the CDR3 reads CASSSVAGGGTDTQYF. The DNA of the CDR3 is TGTGCCAGCAGTTCTGTAGCGGGAGGCGGGACAGATACGCAGTATTTT. The chain has TRBV12-3 or TRBV12-4 and TRBJ2-3, with 10 bases lining up with TRBD2. V was pared by 4 bases and J by 3 bases, with 7 bases of the junction left unmatched. This CDR3 has 16 residues.

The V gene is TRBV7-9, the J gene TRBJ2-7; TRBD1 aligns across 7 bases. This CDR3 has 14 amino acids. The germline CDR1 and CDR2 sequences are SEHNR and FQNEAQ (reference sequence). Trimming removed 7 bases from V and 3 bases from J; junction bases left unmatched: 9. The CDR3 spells CASMHRGAVYEQYF. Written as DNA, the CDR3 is TGTGCCAGCATGCACAGGGGAGCGGTCTACGAGCAGTACTTC.

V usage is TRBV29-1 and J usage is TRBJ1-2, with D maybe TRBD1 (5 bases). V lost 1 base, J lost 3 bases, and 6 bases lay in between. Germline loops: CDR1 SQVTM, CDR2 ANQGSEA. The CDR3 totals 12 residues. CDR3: CSVEARDYGYTF. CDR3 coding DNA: TGCAGCGTTGAAGCCAGGGACTATGGCTACACCTTC.

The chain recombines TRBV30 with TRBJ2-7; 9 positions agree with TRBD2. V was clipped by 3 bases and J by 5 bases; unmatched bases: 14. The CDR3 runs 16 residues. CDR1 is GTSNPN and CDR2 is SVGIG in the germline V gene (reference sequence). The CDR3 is CAWRAGGRAATHEQYF. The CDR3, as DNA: TGTGCCTGGAGAGCGGGCGGGAGGGCCGCGACCCACGAGCAGTACTTC.

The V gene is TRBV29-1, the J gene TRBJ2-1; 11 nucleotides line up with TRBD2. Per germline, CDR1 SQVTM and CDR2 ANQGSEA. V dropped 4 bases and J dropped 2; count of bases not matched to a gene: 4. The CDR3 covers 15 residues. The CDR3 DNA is TGCAGCGTTGGCCCGGGACTAGCGGCCTACAATGAGCAGTTCTTC. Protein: CSVGPGLAAYNEQFF.

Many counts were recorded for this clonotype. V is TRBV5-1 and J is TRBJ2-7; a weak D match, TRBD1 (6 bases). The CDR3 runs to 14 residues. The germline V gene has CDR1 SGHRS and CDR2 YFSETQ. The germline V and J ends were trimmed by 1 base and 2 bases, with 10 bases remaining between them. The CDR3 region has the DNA TGCGCCAGCAGCTTGTCACCAGGGGCCTACGAGCAGTACTTC. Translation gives CASSLSPGAYEQYF.

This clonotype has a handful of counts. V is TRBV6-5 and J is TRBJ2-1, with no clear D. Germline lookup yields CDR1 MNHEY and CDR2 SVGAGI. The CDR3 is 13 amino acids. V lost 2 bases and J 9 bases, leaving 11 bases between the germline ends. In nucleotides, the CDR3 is TGTGCCAGCAGTTACACTATAGGTGGTGAGCAGTTCTTC. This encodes CASSYTIGGEQFF.